A single sample is the source of the 25 T cell receptor beta chains below, sequenced in a study of prognosis after radiotherapy for stage I lung cancer. Starting from genomic DNA, TCR beta CDR3 was amplified through two-round multiplex PCR. Primers specific to each TRBV and TRBJ gene drove first-round PCR. One entry per CDR3 protein results from TCRdb running MiXCR on the multiplex PCR reads. The sample has fewer than 20,000 distinct CDR3 sequences, 50% to 60% seen once. Material: PBMCs, obtained before or after stereotactic body radiation therapy (not recorded which). Source of these receptors: a donor over 45 with non-small cell lung cancer.

The V and J genes are TRBV28 and TRBJ1-5, with TRBD1 matching 10 bases. Trimming cost V 6 bases and J 4 bases; bases outside gene matches: 15. The CDR3 has 18 residues. Germline CDR1 is MDHEN and CDR2 is SYDVKM. The CDR3 DNA reads as TGTGCCAGCAGGACCCCGACAGGGGGCCAGAGAAGAAATCAGCCCCAGCATTTT. Amino acids: CASRTPTGGQRRNQPQHF.

This clonotype is a singleton in its sample. The chain uses TRBV30 and TRBJ1-2; D not resolved. Germline V lookup: CDR1 GTSNPN, CDR2 SVGIG (reference sequence). The CDR3 has 11 residues. The V and J ends lost 0 bases and 12 bases respectively, with 11 bases between them. The CDR3 reads CAWSVLVWNTF. The CDR3 region has the DNA TGTGCCTGGAGTGTACTCGTGTGGAACACCTTC.

On this clonotype: Its ends do not fully match the called genes, so a read error is possible. The chain joins TRBV7-3 to TRBJ2-6; 7 bases are shared with TRBD1. This CDR3 contains 16 residues. Germline V CDR1 and CDR2: SGHTA, FQGTGA. CDR3 DNA: TGTGCCAGCAGTTTAAATACAGGGGCAGGGGCCAACGTCCTGACTTTC. Amino acid sequence: CASSLNTGAGANVLTF.

Ten or more counts support this clonotype. This chain uses TRBV20-1 with TRBJ2-5; 7 positions match TRBD1. V gave up 4 bases and J gave up 4 bases; unmatched junction bases: 9. Germline CDR1 reads DFQATT; CDR2 reads SNEGSKA (reference sequence). CDR3 size: 14 residues. The CDR3 loop is CSAMLRGLRETQYF. DNA for the CDR3: TGCAGTGCTATGCTCAGGGGGTTGCGAGAGACCCAGTACTTC.

CDR3 in amino acids: CAISVIEVNEQFF. CDR3 nucleotides: TGTGCCATCAGTGTTATAGAAGTCAATGAGCAGTTCTTC. The genes are TRBV10-3 and TRBJ2-1; D gene ambiguous. The CDR3 runs to 13 residues. V was pared by 4 bases and J by 6 bases, with 10 bases between. Per the germline V gene, CDR1 is ENHRY and CDR2 is SYGVKD.

Comments on this clonotype: At one of its ends the junction is not consistent with the germline gene, which may arise from a read error. This chain uses TRBV6-2 or TRBV6-3 with TRBJ1-6, with no clear D. The germline V gene encodes CDR1 MNHEY and CDR2 SVGEGT. CDR3 length: 16 amino acids. Here the CDR3 DNA reads TGTGCCAGCAGTTACTCGAAGGCACAGTATAATTCACCCCTCAACTTC. It specifies CASSYSKAQYNSPLNF.

The rearrangement uses TRBV4-1 and TRBJ2-5; TRBD2 might be the D (5 bases). Germline V gives CDR1 MGHRA, CDR2 YSYEKL. Trimming removed 0 bases from V and 5 bases from J, with 10 bases in between. The CDR3 has 14 amino acids. The CDR3 nucleotides read TGCGCCAGCAGCCAAGATCTGGTAGCGGAGACCCAGTACTTC. Protein: CASSQDLVAETQYF.

DNA for the CDR3: TGTGCCAGCAGCTCCATGACCGGGGACTCCTACAATGAGCAGTTCTTC. This translates into CASSSMTGDSYNEQFF. The rearrangement uses TRBV11-2 and TRBJ2-1, with D possibly TRBD2 on 5 matching bases. The CDR3 loop spans 16 amino acids. Trimming removed 4 bases at V and 0 bases at J, with 13 bases between. CDR1 SGHAT and CDR2 FQNNGV come from the germline V gene.

The V call is TRBV12-3 or TRBV12-4, the J call TRBJ1-1; maybe TRBD1 (5 bases). The CDR3 consists of 13 residues. Deletions cut 6 bases from V and 7 bases from J, with 15 bases between. The CDR3 nucleotides are TGTGCCAGCAGACGGACACGGACTAGTGAAGCTTTCTTT. Translating it yields CASRRTRTSEAFF.

This clonotype occurred many times. At one boundary the junction diverges from the germline segment, which might be a read error. The chain is built from TRBV4-2 and TRBJ2-2; 8 nucleotides line up with TRBD1. This CDR3 is built from 17 residues. From germline, CDR1 is LGHNA and CDR2 YNFKEQ. The CDR3 loop is CASSQKGGTGGSGEPFF. The CDR3 DNA is TGTGCCAGCAGCCAAAAAGGGGGAACAGGGGGATCCGGGGAGCCGTTTTTT.

The J gene is TRBJ1-3, the V gene TRBV20-1; D unresolved. Trimming stripped 3 bases from V and 7 bases from J, with 13 bases between. Germline lookup yields CDR1 DFQATT and CDR2 SNEGSKA (reference sequence). The CDR3 has 13 residues. CDR3 residues: CSASSDKANTIYF. The CDR3 coding sequence is TGCAGTGCTAGTTCGGATAAGGCGAACACCATATATTTT.

To note about this clonotype: It is likely a read error: a sequence one base away is far more abundant. The chain uses TRBV5-1 and TRBJ2-3; D is undetermined. The CDR3 totals 13 residues. The germline V gene encodes CDR1 SGHRS and CDR2 YFSETQ. The CDR3 loop reads CASSVVPVDTQYF. CDR3 coding DNA: TGTGCCAGCAGCGTAGTACCGGTAGATACGCAGTATTTT.

The rearrangement joins TRBV11-3 to TRBJ2-1, with D possibly being TRBD2 (6 bases). Germline loops: CDR1 SGHNT, CDR2 YENEEA. There are 16 residues in the CDR3. The germline V and J ends were trimmed by 7 bases and 0 bases, with 16 bases remaining between them. For the CDR3, the DNA is TGTGCCAGCACCCGGGCCCCCGGGAGCTCCTACAATGAGCAGTTCTTC. Its translation: CASTRAPGSSYNEQFF.

Comment on this clonotype: Sequence at one end of the junction differs from germline and may be a read error. This chain connects TRBV6-5 to TRBJ1-1; 8 bases map to TRBD1. This CDR3 is built from 15 residues. CDR1 and CDR2 (germline): MNHEY, SVGAGI. The CDR3 loop reads CASSYLDRVNTEALF. CDR3 sequence (DNA): TGTGCCAGCAGTTACCTGGACAGGGTGAACACTGAAGCTTTATTT.

As DNA, the CDR3 is TGTGCCGGAAGGGGTCCCCCCAATCAGCCCCAGCATTTT. It is translated as CAGRGPPNQPQHF. This chain joins TRBV27 and TRBJ1-5, with D possibly matching TRBD1 (5 bases). V lost 11 bases and J lost 3, with 14 bases in between. Germline CDR1 reads MNHEY; CDR2 reads SMNVEV (reference sequence). This CDR3 has 13 amino acids.

The sample holds a few counts of this clonotype. Being one base from a much bigger clone, this may be a read error. V gene TRBV28 combines with J gene TRBJ1-1; 8 bases are a match to TRBD1. Germline CDR1 MDHEN, CDR2 SYDVKM. Trimming at V came to 4 bases and at J to 4 bases, leaving 8 bases not matched to a gene. The CDR3 extends over 15 amino acids. The CDR3 spells CASSSPGTGVTEAFF. The CDR3 DNA follows: TGTGCCAGCAGTTCCCCAGGGACAGGCGTCACTGAAGCTTTCTTT.

This clonotype was detected ten times or more. The V gene is TRBV6-1, the J gene TRBJ1-1; TRBD1 matches 10 bases. The V gene end was trimmed by 6 bases and the J gene end by 2 bases; junction bases not matched to a gene: 6. From germline, CDR1 is MNHNS and CDR2 SASEGT. The CDR3 extends over 15 amino acids. This chain's CDR3 is CASRTGDRGNTEAFF. CDR3 nucleotides: TGTGCCAGCAGAACGGGGGACAGGGGAAACACTGAAGCTTTCTTT.

This clonotype was observed at least ten times. The V gene is TRBV9, the J gene TRBJ1-1, with D possibly matching TRBD1 (6 bases). The CDR3 has 15 residues. CDR1 is SGDLS and CDR2 is YYNGEE in the germline V gene. Trimming pared 3 bases from V and 3 bases from J, leaving 15 bases between. The CDR3 here is CASSAGGGGDTEAFF. The DNA for the CDR3 is TGTGCCAGCAGCGCGGGAGGGGGGGGGGACACTGAAGCTTTCTTT.

This clonotype has ten or more counts. The gene calls are TRBV19 and TRBJ2-7, with D uncertain. Germline CDR1 is LNHDA and CDR2 is SQIVND (reference sequence). The CDR3 spans 14 residues. V was shortened by 2 bases and J by 0 bases, with 8 bases between the two germline ends. The CDR3 DNA reads as TGTGCCAGTAGTATATTCAGGAGCTCCTACGAGCAGTACTTC. Translation: CASSIFRSSYEQYF.

This rearrangement joins TRBV6-1 to TRBJ1-6; D is undetermined. CDR3 length: 15 amino acids. Germline V gene lookup returns CDR1 MNHNS and CDR2 SASEGT. The germline V and J ends were trimmed by 1 base and 3 bases, with 7 bases remaining between them. The CDR3 spells CASSEGQIYNSPLHF. The CDR3 DNA is TGTGCCAGCAGTGAAGGTCAGATCTATAATTCACCCCTCCACTTT.

This clonotype has ten or more counts. Since a much larger clone is just one base distant, this may be a read error. DNA for the CDR3: TGCGCCAGCAGCGACGGCCACGGGGGCGCAGGGTACGAGCAGCACTTC. Amino acid sequence: CASSDGHGGAGYEQHF. The chain combines TRBV5-1 with TRBJ2-7; the D gene could be TRBD1 or TRBD2 (6 bases each). This CDR3 has 16 residues. The germline gives CDR1 SGHRS, CDR2 YFSETQ.

The gene calls are TRBV5-1 and TRBJ2-7; D is undetermined. The CDR3 covers 13 residues. Germline V gene sequence: CDR1 SGHRS, CDR2 YFSETQ. Trimming took 1 base from V and 3 from J, leaving 8 bases between them. DNA for the CDR3: TGCGCCAGCAGCTTGTGGGCTATCTACGAGCAGTACTTC. This encodes CASSLWAIYEQYF.

This clonotype qualifies as medium-sized. V gene TRBV7-9 combines with J gene TRBJ2-7, with TRBD1 as a possible D gene (6 bases). Looked up from germline, CDR1 is SEHNR and CDR2 is FQNEAQ (reference sequence). V was clipped by 1 base and J by 2 bases, with 12 bases between them. There are 15 residues in the CDR3. Here the CDR3 reads CASSLVGRGTYEQYF. The DNA of the CDR3 is TGTGCCAGCAGCTTAGTGGGCAGGGGAACCTACGAGCAGTACTTC.

This clonotype was detected many times. The V gene is TRBV19, the J gene TRBJ2-3; maybe TRBD2 (5 bases). Trimming took 4 bases from V and 0 from J, leaving 14 bases between them. The CDR3 sequence is 16 residues long. From germline, CDR1 is LNHDA and CDR2 SQIVND (reference sequence). The CDR3 sequence is CASSKESGFSTDTQYF. For the CDR3, the DNA is TGTGCCAGTAGTAAGGAAAGCGGCTTTAGCACAGATACGCAGTATTTT.

The V call is TRBV6-2 or TRBV6-3, the J call TRBJ2-7, with 8 bases fitting TRBD2. This CDR3 is 16 amino acids long. From germline, CDR1 is MNHEY and CDR2 SVGEGT. J gave up 3 bases and V 0 bases, and 7 bases lay outside the gene matches. The CDR3 is CASSYSRVREGYEQYF. CDR3 coding DNA: TGTGCCAGCAGTTACTCGAGGGTCCGGGAGGGCTACGAGCAGTACTTC.